This T cell receptor (beta chain) derives from a study of blood T cell repertoires in COVID-19 (TCRdb year 2020). Background on the whole study: Collaborator samples came from the United States, Italy and Spain and covered acute and convalescent phases of COVID-19. HLA class I and class II types, where available, came from metadata supplied by the sample provider rather than from assay-based typing. The repertoires were released in a freely available public database intended as a resource for research on the immune response to SARS-CoV-2. Sample metadata almost always included a de-identified subject ID, COVID-19 status, age in years and sex. Subjects who had been exposed to COVID-19, were actively infected with it, or had recovered from it provided the deeply sampled blood TCRbeta repertoires that made up the dataset. The material from the prospective study consisted of cDNA or gDNA derived from T cells, B-cell-depleted T cells, or PBMCs. Samples were obtained from the ongoing ImmuneRACE study (first 160 participants) and from over 1,000 subjects provided by 6 global collaborators.

In the case of this clone: Its antigen has not been determined. No much larger clone exists at a distance of one base, and base qualities are not known.

TCRbeta CDR3 regions were amplified from genomic DNA using the immunoSEQ Assay, a bias-controlled multiplex PCR. For the original study's pipeline: Nucleated cell counts per sample were estimated from amplification of reference gene primers within the assay. To quantify the absolute abundance of each unique TCRbeta CDR3 rearrangement, sequence reads were collapsed and filtered. For each sample, productive Simpson clonality was calculated as the square root of Simpson's diversity index across productive rearrangements. TCRdb obtained this table from immuneACCESS and retained in-frame rearrangements with V and J assigned. These tables miss some clones; where compared with another copy, unresolved V genes account for less than half of the shortfall, and the remainder is unexplained. The V and J calls and clone size are taken from that table; D and trimming were inferred from the DNA. For this sample the table gives 200,000 to 250,000 clones, of which 70% to 90% were detected only once. Of the sample, roughly 3% is held by the ten largest clones.

Study-level results and caveats: The quantity of clinical and demographic metadata differed by source and by participant and was supplied without curation.

The collaborating institutions used their own protocols to collect whole blood in K2EDTA tubes. For TCRbeta analysis, collaborator samples were shipped as frozen whole blood, as isolated PBMCs, or as DNA extracted from either sample type. V is shortened by 1 base, J by 4 bases, and the region joining them spans 16 bases. The CDR3 numbers 16 residues from cysteine through phenylalanine. Only CDR3 DNA remains: 48 bases, in frame from the first base. The germline V gene (reference sequence) gives CDR1 as LNHNV and CDR2 as YYDKDF. Sequenced sample: peripheral blood. This TCR derives from a man aged 55 to 70 with acute or convalescent COVID-19. In this chain, TRBV15 is recombined with TRBJ1-2; the D segment could be TRBD1, given 6 matching bases. The DNA reads TGTGCCACCAGCAGAGTTGGGGGCGCGGTTGGCTATGGCTACACCTTC. Its product reads: CATSRVGGAVGYGYTF. Reference TRBV15 and TRBJ1-2 proteins supply the regions before and after the CDR3; the full variable domain is: DAMVIQNPRYQVTQFGKPVTLSCSQTLNHNVMYWYQQKSSQAPKLLFHYYDKDFNNEADTPDNFQSRRPNTSFCFLDIRSPGLGDTAMYLCATSRVGGAVGYGYTFGSGTRLTVV.